The T cell receptor (beta chain) under discussion was sequenced for a study of esophageal squamous cell carcinoma tumors (TCRdb year 2021). For the study in its entirety: Using principal component analysis combined with K-means clustering of immunohistochemical values for T-cell and checkpoint markers, the researchers divided patients into immuno relation high and low groups. Across the roughly ten cases, more than 1,500,000 TCRalpha and over a million TCRbeta total reads were obtained, of which around 29,000 and 37,000 were unique. The goal of the study was to evaluate both the diversity of the TCR repertoire and the shared TCR repertoires of T cells inside the tumor environment of esophageal squamous cell carcinoma. The wider cohort comprised 53 surgically treated esophageal squamous cell carcinoma patients in Japan, with 21 high and 30 or so low immuno relation cases. TCR sequencing was performed on ten or so patients, consisting of five randomly selected high immuno relation cases and five background-matched low immuno relation cases. Study-level results and caveats: About 30% of the 10 cases showed a single dominant TCRalpha VJ recombination with apparently reduced TCRalpha diversity. About 28 TRAV|TRAJ and approximately 24 TRBV|TRBJ combinations appeared shared among high immuno relation cases, including TRAV13-1|TRAJ22 and TRBV7-9|TRBJ2-7. Total TCR repertoire counts did not differ between groups, but significant repertoire counts were higher in the high immuno relation group. Because TCRalphabeta repertoire variation was large, shared V|J recombination candidates may have been selected by chance. Only a few cases were included in the TCR repertoire analysis, and no investigation at the CDR3 clonotype level was carried out. Because TCRalpha and TCRbeta chains were sequenced separately, chain pairing and the antigens recognized remained unknown.

From the cysteine up to the phenylalanine, the CDR3 has a length of 12 residues. The read is trimmed to its CDR3 DNA, 36 bases read in frame from base 1. The germline V gene encodes CDR1 KGHSH and CDR2 LQKENI. Relative to germline, V is 6 bases shorter and J is 4 bases shorter, with 7 bases between their ends. Of note for this clonotype: Its binding antigen is unknown. There are no base qualities to consult, and no much larger clone falls within one base.

The library came from 5' RACE. A PCR using KAPA HiFi with TCRalpha or TCRbeta constant-region primers and a P20EA primer was followed by a nested second PCR with CA2 or CB2. Amplification of TCR genes was performed by unbiased adaptor ligation RT-PCR, in which reverse transcription was carried out with Superscript III and a polyT18-containing BSL-18E primer. After second-strand synthesis and blunting, the P10EA/P20EA adaptor was ligated to the cDNA 5' end, followed by NotI digestion. For both the first and second PCRs, approximately 22 cycles of 98 degrees C for 20 s, 65 degrees C for 30 s and 72 degrees C for 1 min were run. Amplicons were indexed with the Nextera XT Index kit v2 Set A, pooled in equimolar amounts and quantified on a Qubit 2.0 Fluorometer. For sequencing, the Illumina MiSeq platform generated 2x300 bp paired-end reads. Per the source publication's procedure: Using Repertoire Genesis software ver.1.0, reads were assigned to V and J genes based on the highest identity to IMGT reference sequences. CDR3 was defined from Cys104 to Phe118 plus Gly119 and translated, and unique sequence reads were defined by distinct V, J and CDR3 amino acids. Shared V|J combinations were selected as significant in both a Fisher's exact test in edgeR and a Mann Whitney U test. After singletons were removed and 500 repertoire combinations were bootstrapped, the repertoire dissimilarity index was calculated with the R rdi package. TCRdb reworked the public reads: Q25 trimming with fastp, MiXCR clone assembly, productive beta chains retained. Each CDR3 protein appears once, grouped with its most common genes and DNA. These V and J calls rely on TCRdb rather than the paper's analysis. The sample table records 6,000 or so distinct CDR3 sequences; 20% to 25% of these occur just once. The ten largest clonotypes hold around 30% of the sample.

Enrollment excluded patients who had received neoadjuvant chemotherapy or who had no clinical information. All of the TCR-sequenced cases shown were male, and each had a subtotal esophagectomy with 2- or 3-field lymphadenectomy. RNA was isolated from bulk tumor tissue sections using a Qiagen AllPrep kit, and no T-cell sorting was performed. Small sections of surgically resected tumor tissue were kept in RNAlater reagent at -80 degrees C until RNA was extracted. The chain joins TRBV18 to TRBJ1-5; TRBD1 is perhaps the D gene, given 5 matching bases. The origin of this receptor is a man aged 50 or older with esophageal squamous cell carcinoma. The sequenced material came from tumor tissue. DNA sequence: TGTGCCAGCTCTCCAGGGAATCAGCCCCAGCATTTT. Translated, this gives CASSPGNQPQHF.